Below, 9 T cell receptor beta chains from the same sample are listed, as sequenced in a study of OX40 agonist ivuxolimab in advanced cancers. Sequencing was performed with immunoSEQ multiplex PCR; in TCRdb, only in-frame clones are kept and a portion is missing. The table lists approximately 88,000 clones, about 88% of them singletons. The sample was CD4+ or CD8+ T cells sorted from blood, taken in a trial of the OX40 agonist ivuxolimab. The receptors were sampled from an adult with an advanced solid tumor such as melanoma, head and neck, liver or kidney cancer.

The J gene is TRBJ1-6, the V gene TRBV25-1; 9 nucleotides match TRBD1. The germline gives CDR1 MGHDK, CDR2 SYGVNS. CDR3 size: 13 residues. After removal of 8 bases from V and 9 bases from J, the junction contained 5 bases not matched to a gene. For the CDR3, the DNA is TGTGCCAGCGTAGACAGGGGGTCTTCACCCCTCCACTTT. Amino acid sequence: CASVDRGSSPLHF. The whole variable domain, remainder taken from reference TRBV25-1 and TRBJ1-6, is EADIYQTPRYLVIGTGKKITLECSQTMGHDKMYWYQQDPGMELHLIHYSYGVNSTEKGDLSSESTVSRIRTEHFPLTLESARPSHTSQYLCASVDRGSSPLHFGNGTRLTVT.

The V gene is TRBV7-6, the J gene TRBJ2-5; TRBD2 matches at 9 bases. Germline trimming cut 5 bases from V and 1 base from J; bases unmatched to any gene: 14. The CDR3 runs 18 residues. Looked up from germline, CDR1 is SGHVS and CDR2 is FNYEAQ. CDR3 DNA: TGTGCCAGCAGCCCACCTGCGGGGAGCGGGGGGCCCCAAGAGACCCAGTACTTC. This gives the protein CASSPPAGSGGPQETQYF.

This rearrangement joins TRBV7-6 to TRBJ2-7; D call uncertain. V gave up 1 base and J gave up 5 bases, with 3 bases separating them. The CDR3 loop spans 11 amino acids. Germline V gene sequence: CDR1 SGHVS, CDR2 FNYEAQ. The DNA of the CDR3 is TGTGCCAGCAGCTTAGATCACGAGCAGTACTTC. Translating gives CASSLDHEQYF.

This clone was detected only once. V usage is TRBV4-1 and J usage is TRBJ2-4; TRBD2 matches at 10 bases. Germline CDR1 reads MGHRA; CDR2 reads YSYEKL. CDR3 size: 20 residues. The junction had 15 bases not matched to a gene; V was cut back by 4 bases and J by 0 bases. This chain's CDR3 is CASSPRGLAGAKLAKNIQYF. The CDR3 DNA follows: TGCGCCAGCAGCCCAAGGGGCCTAGCGGGGGCAAAGCTAGCCAAAAACATTCAGTACTTC.

The rearrangement links TRBV25-1 to TRBJ2-7, with 9 positions matching TRBD1. The CDR3 sequence is 12 residues long. Losses at the gene ends were 8 bases for V and 6 bases for J; bases not matched to a gene: 5. CDR1 is MGHDK, CDR2 SYGVNS, per germline. The CDR3 nucleotides are TGTGCCAGCCACCCGGACAGGGGCGAGCAGTACTTC. Its protein product is CASHPDRGEQYF.

This chain links TRBV4-3 with TRBJ1-2; a weak D match, TRBD1 (5 bases). V was shortened by 2 bases and J by 7 bases, with 11 bases between the two germline ends. CDR1 is LGHNA and CDR2 is YSLEER in the germline V gene. The CDR3 is made up of 13 amino acids. CDR3 sequence: CASSQSSGSGYTF. Written as DNA, the CDR3 is TGCGCCAGCAGCCAATCCTCAGGGAGTGGCTACACCTTC.

The CDR3 region has the DNA TGCGCCAGCAGCTTGACAGGGGAGCACACTGAAGCTTTCTTT. Its protein is CASSLTGEHTEAFF. The chain recombines TRBV5-1 with TRBJ1-1, with TRBD1 matching over 7 bases. The CDR3 sequence is 14 residues long. Germline V gene sequence: CDR1 SGHRS, CDR2 YFSETQ. The V gene end was trimmed by 1 base and the J gene end by 3 bases; junction bases not matched to a gene: 3.

V usage is TRBV7-2 and J usage is TRBJ1-5, with D perhaps matching TRBD1 (5 bases). The CDR3 covers 14 residues. Germline lookup yields CDR1 SGHTA and CDR2 FQGNSA. Deletions cut 6 bases from V and 3 bases from J, with 12 bases between. The CDR3 reads CASSPAGSNQPQHF. CDR3 nucleotide sequence: TGTGCCAGCAGTCCGGCAGGGTCCAATCAGCCCCAGCATTTT.

The chain has TRBV6-1 and TRBJ2-5; the match to TRBD2 covers 7 bases. V was clipped by 3 bases and J by 5 bases; unmatched bases: 6. This CDR3 has 14 amino acids. CDR1 and CDR2 from the germline V gene are MNHNS and SASEGT. CDR3 in amino acids: CASSEVTGGETQYF. The CDR3 DNA is TGTGCCAGCAGTGAGGTAACCGGGGGGGAGACCCAGTACTTC.